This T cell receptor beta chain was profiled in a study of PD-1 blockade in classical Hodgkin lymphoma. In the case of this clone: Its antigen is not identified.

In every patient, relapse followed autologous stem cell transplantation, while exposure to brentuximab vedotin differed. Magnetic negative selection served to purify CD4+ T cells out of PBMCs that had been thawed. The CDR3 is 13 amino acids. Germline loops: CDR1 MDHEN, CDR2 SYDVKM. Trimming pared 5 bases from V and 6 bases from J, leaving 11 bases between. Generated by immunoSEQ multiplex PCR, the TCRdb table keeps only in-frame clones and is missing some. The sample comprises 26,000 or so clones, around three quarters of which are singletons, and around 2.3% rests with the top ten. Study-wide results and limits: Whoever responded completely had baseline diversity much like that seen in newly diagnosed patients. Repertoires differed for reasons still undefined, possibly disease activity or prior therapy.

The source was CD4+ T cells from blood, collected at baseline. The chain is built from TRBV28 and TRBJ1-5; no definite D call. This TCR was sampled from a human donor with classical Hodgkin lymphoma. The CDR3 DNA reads TGTGCCAGCAGTGCCGTGCGGGTTCAGCCCCAGCATTTT. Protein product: CASSAVRVQPQHF.